The 6 T cell receptor beta chains in this list originate from one sample, sequenced in a study of T cell responses to AZD1222 COVID-19 vaccine. TCRdb's table, derived via immunoSEQ multiplex PCR, lists solely in-frame clones and lacks some. This sample yields 150,000 to 200,000 clones, of which around 90% are seen a single time; approximately 1.4% belongs to the top ten. This specimen consisted of peripheral blood, obtained on day 0 of AZD1222 vaccination. These receptors were collected from an adult in good health.

The rearrangement uses TRBV4-3 and TRBJ2-6; D is ambiguous. The ends were cut back, 1 base at V and 1 base at J, with 5 bases in the middle. Germline lookup yields CDR1 LGHNA and CDR2 YSLEER. The CDR3 extends over 15 amino acids. The CDR3 DNA reads TGCGCCAGCAGCCAAGGACGGTCTGGGGCCAACGTCCTGACTTTC. Residues: CASSQGRSGANVLTF.

The CDR3 spells CASSAQAPQHF. CDR3 DNA: TGTGCCAGCAGCGCCCAGGCGCCCCAGCATTTT. The chain is built from TRBV28 and TRBJ1-5; D is unresolved. With 6 bases removed from V and 9 bases from J, the gap between germline ends came to 9 bases. Looked up from germline, CDR1 is MDHEN and CDR2 is SYDVKM. This CDR3 spans 11 amino acids. Using reference TRBV28 and TRBJ1-5 for the parts outside the CDR3, the full variable domain is DVKVTQSSRYLVKRTGEKVFLECVQDMDHENMFWYRQDPGLGLRLIYFSYDVKMKEKGDIPEGYSVSREKKERFSLILESASTNQTSMYLCASSAQAPQHFGDGTRLSIL.

This sequence joins TRBV6-5 and TRBJ2-7; possible D gene TRBD2, 5 bases. V lost 2 bases and J lost 5, with 10 bases in between. Per the germline V gene, CDR1 is MNHEY and CDR2 is SVGAGI. There are 13 residues in the CDR3. DNA for the CDR3: TGTGCCAGCAGTTACACGGGGTCCCACGAGCAGTACTTC. It is translated as CASSYTGSHEQYF.

This chain joins TRBV9 and TRBJ1-4; D perhaps matches TRBD1 (5 bases). This CDR3 has 15 amino acids. CDR1 and CDR2 (germline): SGDLS, YYNGEE. V was pared by 4 bases and J by 5 bases, with 15 bases between. DNA for the CDR3: TGTGCCAGCAGCCCGGAGGGGTTCGGGAATGAAAAACTGTTTTTT. Its protein product is CASSPEGFGNEKLFF.

The rearrangement uses TRBV11-2 and TRBJ2-5; D may correspond to TRBD1 or TRBD2 (5 bases each). This CDR3 is built from 12 residues. V gave up 3 bases and J gave up 3 bases, with 5 bases separating them. Looked up from germline, CDR1 is SGHAT and CDR2 is FQNNGV. The DNA for the CDR3 is TGTGCCAGCAGCTTGGGGGAAGAGACCCAGTACTTC. This codes for CASSLGEETQYF.

This clone was seen a few times. The chain joins TRBV18 to TRBJ2-7; tentatively, D is TRBD1 (5 bases). V gave up 2 bases and J gave up 2 bases, with 13 bases separating them. Germline V lookup: CDR1 KGHSH, CDR2 LQKENI. CDR3 size: 15 residues. The CDR3 DNA is TGTGCCAGCTCACCAGACAGTCGCCCTGCCTACGAGCAGTACTTC. Encoded protein: CASSPDSRPAYEQYF.